This T cell receptor (beta chain) was sequenced in a study of PD-L1 blockade in urothelial cancer. For the study at large: At 6 weeks and at 3 weeks (second dose) after treatment start, blood was analyzed.

As to time point: peripheral blood 6 weeks after treatment start. Germline V CDR1 and CDR2: SNHLY, FYNNEI. The CDR3 sequence is 15 residues long. The J segment lost 2 bases and the V segment lost 4 bases, leaving 5 bases of the junction unmatched. PCRs each included synthetic TCR analog templates spiked in. TCRdb's copy holds only in-frame clones and misses some; the assay was immunoSEQ multiplex PCR. The sample records under 55,000 clones, 82% being singletons. The TCR sequence derives from a man aged 55 to 70 with urothelial cancer. The chain is built from TRBV2 and TRBJ1-2; 9 bases line up with TRBD1. This specimen consisted of PBMCs, obtained around atezolizumab (anti-PD-L1) treatment. CDR3 region: CASSGGGQGNYGYTF. CDR3 nucleotides: TGTGCCAGCAGTGGGGGGGGACAGGGAAACTATGGCTACACCTTC.